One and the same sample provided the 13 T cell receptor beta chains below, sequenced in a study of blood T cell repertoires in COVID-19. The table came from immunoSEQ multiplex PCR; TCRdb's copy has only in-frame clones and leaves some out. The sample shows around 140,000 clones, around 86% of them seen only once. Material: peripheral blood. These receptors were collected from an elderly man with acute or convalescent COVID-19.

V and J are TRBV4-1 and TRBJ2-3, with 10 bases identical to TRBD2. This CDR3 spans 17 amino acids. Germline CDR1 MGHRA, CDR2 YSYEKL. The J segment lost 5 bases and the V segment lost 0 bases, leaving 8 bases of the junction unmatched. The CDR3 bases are TGCGCCAGCAGCCAAGAGAAAGCGGGGGGGCCGGGAGATACGCAGTATTTT. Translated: CASSQEKAGGPGDTQYF.

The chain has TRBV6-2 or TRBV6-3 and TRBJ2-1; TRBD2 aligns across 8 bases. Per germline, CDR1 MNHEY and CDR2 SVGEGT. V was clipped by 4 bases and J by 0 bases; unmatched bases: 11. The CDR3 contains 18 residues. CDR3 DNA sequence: TGTGCCAGCAGTTTACCGAGACTAGCGCGAAGCTCCTACAATGAGCAGTTCTTC. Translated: CASSLPRLARSSYNEQFF.

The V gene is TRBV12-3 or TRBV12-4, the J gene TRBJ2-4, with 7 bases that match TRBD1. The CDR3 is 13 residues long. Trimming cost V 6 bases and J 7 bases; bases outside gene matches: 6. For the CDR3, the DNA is TGTGCCAGCAGCCAAACAGGGGAGAACATTCAGTACTTC. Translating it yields CASSQTGENIQYF.

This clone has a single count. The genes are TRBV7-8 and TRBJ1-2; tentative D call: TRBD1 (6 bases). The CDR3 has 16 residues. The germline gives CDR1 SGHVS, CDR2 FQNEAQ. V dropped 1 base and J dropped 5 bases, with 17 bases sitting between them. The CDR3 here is CASSLESGGAGYGYTF. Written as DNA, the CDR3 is TGTGCCAGCAGCTTAGAATCGGGGGGGGCCGGGTATGGCTACACCTTC.

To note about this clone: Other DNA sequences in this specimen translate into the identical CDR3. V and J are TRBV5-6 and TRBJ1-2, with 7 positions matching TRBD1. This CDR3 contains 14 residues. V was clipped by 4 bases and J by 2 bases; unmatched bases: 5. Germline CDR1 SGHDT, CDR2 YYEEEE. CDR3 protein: CASSLGQLNYGYTF. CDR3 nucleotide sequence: TGTGCCAGCAGCCTGGGACAGCTAAACTATGGCTACACCTTC.

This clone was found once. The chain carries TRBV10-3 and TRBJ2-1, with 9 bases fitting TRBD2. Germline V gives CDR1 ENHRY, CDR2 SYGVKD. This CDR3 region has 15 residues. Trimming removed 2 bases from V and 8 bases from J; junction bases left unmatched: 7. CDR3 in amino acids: CAISERAGGLYEQFF. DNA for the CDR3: TGTGCCATCAGTGAGAGGGCGGGAGGGCTCTATGAGCAGTTCTTC.

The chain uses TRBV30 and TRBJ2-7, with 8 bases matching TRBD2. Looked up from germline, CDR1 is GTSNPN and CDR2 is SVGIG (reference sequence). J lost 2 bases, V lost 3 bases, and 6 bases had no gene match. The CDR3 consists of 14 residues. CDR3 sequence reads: CAWRREGKAYEQYF. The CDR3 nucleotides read TGTGCCTGGAGACGGGAGGGAAAAGCCTACGAGCAGTACTTC. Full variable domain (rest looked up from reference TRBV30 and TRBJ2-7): SQTIHQWPATLVQPVGSPLSLECTVEGTSNPNLYWYRQAAGRGLQLLFYSVGIGQISSEVPQNLSASRPQDRQFILSSKKLLLSDSGFYLCAWRREGKAYEQYFGPGTRLTVT.

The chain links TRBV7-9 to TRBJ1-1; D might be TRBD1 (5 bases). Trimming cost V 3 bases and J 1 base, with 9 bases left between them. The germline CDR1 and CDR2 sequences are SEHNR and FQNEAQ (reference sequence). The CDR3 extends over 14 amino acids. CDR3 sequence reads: CASSFQGSNTEAFF. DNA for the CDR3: TGTGCCAGCAGCTTTCAGGGTTCGAACACTGAAGCTTTCTTT.

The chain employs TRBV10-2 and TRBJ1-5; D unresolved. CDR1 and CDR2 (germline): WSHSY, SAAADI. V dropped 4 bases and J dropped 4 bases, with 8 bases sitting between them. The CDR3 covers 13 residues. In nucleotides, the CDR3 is TGCGCCAGCAGTGGTCTCCCGAATCAGCCCCAGCATTTT. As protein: CASSGLPNQPQHF.

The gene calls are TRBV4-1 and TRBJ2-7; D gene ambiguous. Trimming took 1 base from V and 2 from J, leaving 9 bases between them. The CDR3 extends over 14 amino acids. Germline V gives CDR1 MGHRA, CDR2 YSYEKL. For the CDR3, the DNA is TGCGCCAGCAGCCAAGTAACGGGTCCCTACGAGCAGTACTTC. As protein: CASSQVTGPYEQYF.

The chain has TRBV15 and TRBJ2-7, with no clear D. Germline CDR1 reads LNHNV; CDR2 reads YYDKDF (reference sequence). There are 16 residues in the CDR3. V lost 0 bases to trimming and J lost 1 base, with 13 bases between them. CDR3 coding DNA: TGTGCCACCAGCAGAGACCTGATGGGCCAGTCCTACGAGCAGTACTTC. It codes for CATSRDLMGQSYEQYF.

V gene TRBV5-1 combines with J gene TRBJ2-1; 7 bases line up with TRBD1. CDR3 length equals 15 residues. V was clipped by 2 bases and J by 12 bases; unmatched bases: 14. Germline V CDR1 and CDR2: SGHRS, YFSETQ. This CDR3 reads CASSFRQGAEARQFF. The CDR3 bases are TGCGCCAGCAGCTTCCGACAGGGAGCCGAGGCTAGGCAGTTCTTC. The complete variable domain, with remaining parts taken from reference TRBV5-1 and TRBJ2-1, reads KAGVTQTPRYLIKTRGQQVTLSCSPISGHRSVSWYQQTPGQGLQFLFEYFSETQRNKGNFPGRFSGRQFSNSRSEMNVSTLELGDSALYLCASSFRQGAEARQFFGPGTRLTVL.

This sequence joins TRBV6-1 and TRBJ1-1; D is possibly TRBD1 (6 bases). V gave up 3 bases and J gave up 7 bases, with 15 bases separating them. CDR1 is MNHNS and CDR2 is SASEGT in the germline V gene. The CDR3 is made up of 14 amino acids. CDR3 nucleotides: TGTGCCAGCAGTGAGGGGGCGAAGGGCAATGAAGCTTTCTTT. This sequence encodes CASSEGAKGNEAFF.